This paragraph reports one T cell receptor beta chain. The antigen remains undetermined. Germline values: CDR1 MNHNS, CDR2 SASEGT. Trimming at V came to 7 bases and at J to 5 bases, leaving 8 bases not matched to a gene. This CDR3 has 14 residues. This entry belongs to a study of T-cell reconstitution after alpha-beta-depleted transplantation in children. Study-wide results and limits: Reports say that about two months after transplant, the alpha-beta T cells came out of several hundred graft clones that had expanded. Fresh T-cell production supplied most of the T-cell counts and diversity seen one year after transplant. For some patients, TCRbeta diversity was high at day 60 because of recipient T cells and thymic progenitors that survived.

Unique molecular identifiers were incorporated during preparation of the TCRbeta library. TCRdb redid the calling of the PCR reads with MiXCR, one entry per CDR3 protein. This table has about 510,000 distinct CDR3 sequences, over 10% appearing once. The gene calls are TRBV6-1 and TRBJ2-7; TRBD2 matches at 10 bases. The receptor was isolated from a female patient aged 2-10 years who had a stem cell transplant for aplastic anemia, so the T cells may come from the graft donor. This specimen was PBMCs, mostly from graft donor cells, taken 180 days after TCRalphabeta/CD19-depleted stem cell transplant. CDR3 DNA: TGTGCCAGCAACCCCGGACTAGCGGTGGACGAGCAGTACTTC. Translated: CASNPGLAVDEQYF.